Below, 13 T cell receptor beta chains from the same sample are listed, as sequenced in a study of cytomegalovirus exposure and HLA in healthy donors. PCR employed 60 Vbeta and 13 Jbeta primers. Data came from immunoSEQ multiplex PCR; TCRdb stores just in-frame clones and leaves some out. The sample consists of approximately 150,000 clones, roughly four fifths of them appearing once. The sequenced material came from PBMCs. These receptors originate from a man between 35 and 55 years old in good health and CMV-seronegative.

Of note for this clone: At one boundary the junction diverges from the germline segment, which might be a read error. This chain uses TRBV7-9 with TRBJ1-1; 8 bases match TRBD1. Germline CDR1 and CDR2: SEHNR and FQNEAQ (reference sequence). The CDR3 has 15 residues. This CDR3 is CSSSPGTGVNTEAFF. In DNA, the CDR3 is TGTTCCAGCAGCCCTGGGACAGGTGTGAACACTGAAGCTTTCTTT.

This sequence joins TRBV4-1 and TRBJ1-2, with D perhaps matching TRBD1 (6 bases). V was cut by 4 bases and J by 12 bases, with 15 bases left in between. This CDR3 comprises 12 residues. Germline V gene sequence: CDR1 MGHRA, CDR2 YSYEKL. CDR3 DNA sequence: TGCGCCAGCAGCCCGCCCGGGACATTCAACACCTTC. It codes for CASSPPGTFNTF.

The chain is built from TRBV19 and TRBJ2-2; 7 positions match TRBD1. There are 12 residues in the CDR3. Looked up from germline, CDR1 is LNHDA and CDR2 is SQIVND (reference sequence). Losses at the gene ends were 10 bases for V and 7 bases for J; bases not matched to a gene: 6. Here the CDR3 reads CATSDRNGELFF. The CDR3, as DNA: TGTGCCACCTCGGACAGGAACGGGGAGCTGTTTTTT.

This clone was observed once. V usage is TRBV7-9 and J usage is TRBJ2-3; the match to TRBD2 covers 8 bases. Germline lookup yields CDR1 SEHNR and CDR2 FQNEAQ (reference sequence). This CDR3 is built from 16 residues. The ends lost 1 base at V and 6 bases at J; junction bases unmatched: 9. The chain's CDR3 is CASSLVLAGTGDTQYF. In nucleotides, the CDR3 is TGTGCCAGCAGCTTAGTCCTAGCGGGTACGGGTGATACGCAGTATTTT.

The genes are TRBV30 and TRBJ2-1; D may be TRBD2 (5 bases). This CDR3 has 13 amino acids. V gave up 0 bases and J gave up 7 bases, with 10 bases separating them. CDR1 GTSNPN and CDR2 SVGIG come from the germline V gene (reference sequence). CDR3 coding DNA: TGTGCCTGGAGTGTCCTAGCTAGGAATGAGCAGTTCTTC. Protein: CAWSVLARNEQFF.

This chain links TRBV30 with TRBJ2-2, with 9 bases matching TRBD2. CDR1 is GTSNPN, CDR2 SVGIG, per germline (reference sequence). The J segment lost 2 bases and the V segment lost 8 bases, leaving 9 bases of the junction unmatched. The CDR3 sequence is 15 residues long. CDR3 loop: CAHHLAGPNTGELFF. The CDR3 DNA reads as TGTGCCCACCACCTAGCGGGACCTAACACCGGGGAGCTGTTTTTT.

With respect to this clone: The junction departs from the called germline gene at one end, perhaps through a read error. V gene TRBV9 combines with J gene TRBJ1-3; 9 bases line up with TRBD1. Germline CDR1 and CDR2: SGDLS and YYNGEE. This CDR3 comprises 14 residues. The CDR3 region has the DNA TGTGCCAGTGGGACAGGGATCTCTGGAAACACCACATATTTT. This codes for CASGTGISGNTTYF.

This chain joins TRBV13 and TRBJ1-5; the D is unclear. Germline lookup yields CDR1 PRHDT and CDR2 FYEKMQ (reference sequence). Between the trimmed V and J ends, which lost 2 bases and 2 bases, there was a span of 4 bases. The CDR3 contains 13 residues. CDR3 sequence: CASSLRGNQPQHF. CDR3 sequence (DNA): TGTGCCAGCAGCTTACGGGGCAATCAGCCCCAGCATTTT. The variable domain in full, completed from reference TRBV13 and TRBJ1-5, reads AAGVIQSPRHLIKEKRETATLKCYPIPRHDTVYWYQQGPGQDPQFLISFYEKMQSDKGSIPDRFSAQQFSDYHSELNMSSLELGDSALYFCASSLRGNQPQHFGDGTRLSIL.

The chain uses TRBV5-1 and TRBJ2-5; the match to TRBD2 covers 12 bases. Germline loops: CDR1 SGHRS, CDR2 YFSETQ. Losses at the gene ends were 2 bases for V and 1 base for J; bases not matched to a gene: 3. This CDR3 comprises 16 residues. CDR3 amino acids: CASSFLAGGAQETQYF. Written as DNA, the CDR3 is TGCGCCAGCAGCTTTCTAGCGGGAGGGGCCCAAGAGACCCAGTACTTC.

The genes are TRBV7-2 and TRBJ1-2; 7 bases agree with TRBD1. From germline, CDR1 is SGHTA and CDR2 FQGNSA. The CDR3 runs 16 residues. The V gene end was trimmed by 5 bases and the J gene end by 4 bases; junction bases not matched to a gene: 13. This CDR3 reads CASSLGGTARPYGYTF. For the CDR3, the DNA is TGTGCCAGCAGCCTAGGGGGGACAGCTCGCCCCTATGGCTACACCTTC.

Concerning this clone: One end of the junction varies from germline; a read error may be responsible. The chain recombines TRBV11-1 with TRBJ2-4; a possible D gene is TRBD1 (6 bases). This CDR3 region has 15 residues. CDR1 is SGHAT and CDR2 is FQDESV in the germline V gene (reference sequence). DNA of the CDR3: TGTGCCAGCAGCTTAAGCCTGTGGGACAAAAACAGTCAGTACTTC. The encoded protein is CASSLSLWDKNSQYF.

V gene TRBV6-5 combines with J gene TRBJ1-1; 9 nucleotides match TRBD1. The V gene's germline CDR1 is MNHEY and CDR2 SVGAGI. J was trimmed by 2 bases and V by 4 bases; bases with no gene match: 5. CDR3 size: 15 residues. CDR3 DNA sequence: TGTGCCAGCAGTTTTAACAGGGGGCCTAACACTGAAGCTTTCTTT. Encoded protein: CASSFNRGPNTEAFF.

This clone was seen more than once but under ten times. The V gene is TRBV11-2, the J gene TRBJ2-7; a weak D match, TRBD2 (5 bases). Deletions cut 7 bases from V and 3 bases from J, with 16 bases between. From germline, CDR1 is SGHAT and CDR2 FQNNGV. The CDR3 has 14 residues. Here the CDR3 reads CASNLGEESYEQYF. CDR3 in DNA: TGTGCCAGCAACCTGGGAGAGGAGAGCTACGAGCAGTACTTC.